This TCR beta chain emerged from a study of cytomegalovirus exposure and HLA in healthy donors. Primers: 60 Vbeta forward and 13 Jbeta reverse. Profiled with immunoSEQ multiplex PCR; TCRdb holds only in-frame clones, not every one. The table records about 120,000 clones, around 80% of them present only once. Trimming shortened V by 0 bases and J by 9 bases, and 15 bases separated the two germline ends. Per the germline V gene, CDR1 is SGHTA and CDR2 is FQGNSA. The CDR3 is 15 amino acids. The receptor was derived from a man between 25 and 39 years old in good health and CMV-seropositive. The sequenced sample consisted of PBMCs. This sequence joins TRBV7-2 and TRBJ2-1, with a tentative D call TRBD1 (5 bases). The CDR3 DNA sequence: TGTGCCAGCAGCTTAGCGCGGACGGGTAGGGGTGAGCAGTTCTTC. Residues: CASSLARTGRGEQFF.